A selection of T cell receptor beta chains follows, all from one sample in a study of control samples from healthy donors and cancer patients. Only in-frame clones appear in the TCRdb table, and some are missing; sequencing was by immunoSEQ multiplex PCR. Of some 410,000 clones in the sample, around nine tenths were seen once. The sample consisted of PBMCs. Source of these receptors: a man between 35 and 55 years old with head and neck cancer. The CDR3 runs from the conserved cysteine through the conserved F or W. The D gene is left open where the match is weak.

j_call d_call v_call cdr3_nt cdr3_aa
TRBJ1-1 NA TRBV6-6 TGTGCCAGCAGTTACCCGGAAGCTTTCTTT CASSYPEAFF
TRBJ2-1 NA TRBV6-5 TGTGCCAGCAGTTACGGGCTAGGCAATGAGCAGTTCTTC CASSYGLGNEQFF
TRBJ1-1 NA TRBV18 TGTGCCAGCTCACCAATCCTGAACACTGAAGCTTTCTTT CASSPILNTEAFF
TRBJ2-3 NA TRBV20-1 TGCAGTGCTAGTTCCGGGATTAGCACAGATACGCAGTATTTT CSASSGISTDTQYF
TRBJ2-7 NA TRBV5-4 TGTGCCAGCAGCTCCCCCAGGGACGAGCAGTACTTC CASSSPRDEQYF
TRBJ1-4 NA TRBV9 TGTGCCAGCAGCGAGCTGGGGGCGCAGGGAGAAAAACTGTTTTTT CASSELGAQGEKLFF
TRBJ1-2 NA TRBV28 TGTGCCAGCATTTCGGGAGGCACAGAGATCTATGGCTACACCTTC CASISGGTEIYGYTF
TRBJ2-1 TRBD2 TRBV27 TGTGCCAGCAGTTTAACGGGCAGGGTGGGGACTAGCGGGAGTAACAATGAGCAGTTCTTC CASSLTGRVGTSGSNNEQFF
TRBJ1-2 TRBD1 TRBV6-5 TGTGCCACGTGGACAGGGGGCCACTATGGCTACACCTTC CATWTGGHYGYTF
TRBJ2-3 TRBD2 TRBV6-4 TGTGCCAGCAGACTAGCGGGCACAGATACGCAGTATTTT CASRLAGTDTQYF
TRBJ2-3 TRBD2 TRBV7-3 TGTGCCAGCAGCTTAACTGGGGGGGGCACAGATACGCAGTATTTT CASSLTGGGTDTQYF
TRBJ2-3 NA TRBV5-4 TGTGCCAGCAGCTTATTCGGACGCGGCACAGATACGCAGTATTTT CASSLFGRGTDTQYF
TRBJ2-3 TRBD1 TRBV27 TGTGCCAGCAGCCGGGACAGGGGCACAGATACGCAGTATTTT CASSRDRGTDTQYF
TRBJ1-5 NA TRBV2 TGTGCCAGCAGTGAATTGGTGGAGAATCAGCCCCAGCATTTT CASSELVENQPQHF
TRBJ2-2 TRBD2 TRBV5-1 TGCGCCAGCAGCTTCCTTGGCGGGAGCGACACCGGGGAGCTGTTTTTT CASSFLGGSDTGELFF
TRBJ1-2 NA TRBV28 TGTGCCAGCAGCCGGGGTGACGACGGTAACTATGGCTACACCTTC CASSRGDDGNYGYTF
TRBJ1-2 NA TRBV29-1 TGCAGCGTTGAGGGAGGACAGAAATTTAATGGCTACACCTTC CSVEGGQKFNGYTF
TRBJ1-1 NA TRBV6-5 TGTGCCAGCAGACTCGGGGCGGGCGGGGGCACTGAAGCTTTCTTT CASRLGAGGGTEAFF
TRBJ1-2 NA TRBV7-9 TGTGCCAGCAGCTCAGACCTTAGGGGTGGCTACACCTTC CASSSDLRGGYTF
TRBJ1-2 NA TRBV28 TGTGCCAGCAGTCAGGCAGCCGCTATAGACTATGGCTACACCTTC CASSQAAAIDYGYTF
TRBJ2-7 NA TRBV29-1 TGCAGCGTTGTTTTTGTCGGTCGTATCTACGAGCAGTACTTC CSVVFVGRIYEQYF
TRBJ1-3 NA TRBV19 TGTGCCAGTAGTCGCGGGAACTCTGGAAACACCATATATTTT CASSRGNSGNTIYF